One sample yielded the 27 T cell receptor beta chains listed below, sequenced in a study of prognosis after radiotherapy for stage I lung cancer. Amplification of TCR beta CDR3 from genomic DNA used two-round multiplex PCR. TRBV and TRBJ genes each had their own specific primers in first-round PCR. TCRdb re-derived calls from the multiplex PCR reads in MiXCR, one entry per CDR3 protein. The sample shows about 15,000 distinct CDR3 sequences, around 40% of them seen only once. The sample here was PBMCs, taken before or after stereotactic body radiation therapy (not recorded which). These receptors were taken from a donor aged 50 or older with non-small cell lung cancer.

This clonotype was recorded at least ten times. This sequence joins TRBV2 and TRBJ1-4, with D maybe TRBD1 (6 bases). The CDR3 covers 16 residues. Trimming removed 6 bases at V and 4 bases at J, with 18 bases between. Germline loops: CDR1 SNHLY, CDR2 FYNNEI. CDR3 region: CASRRGIQGFNEKLFF. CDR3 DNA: TGTGCCAGCAGACGGGGGATACAGGGATTTAATGAAAAACTGTTTTTT.

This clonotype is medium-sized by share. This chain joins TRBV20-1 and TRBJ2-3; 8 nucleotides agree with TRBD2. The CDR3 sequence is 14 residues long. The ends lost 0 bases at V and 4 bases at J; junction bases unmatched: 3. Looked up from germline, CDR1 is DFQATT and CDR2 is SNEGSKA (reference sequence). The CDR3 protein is CSARDGLAPDTQYF. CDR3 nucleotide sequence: TGCAGTGCTAGAGACGGACTAGCCCCAGATACGCAGTATTTT.

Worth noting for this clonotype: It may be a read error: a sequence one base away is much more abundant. CDR3 in amino acids: CSSPGGGSYNEQFF. CDR3 in DNA: TGCAGTTCTCCTGGGGGGGGATCCTACAATGAGCAGTTCTTC. The rearrangement joins TRBV20-1 to TRBJ2-1; 7 bases agree with TRBD2. J gave up 1 base and V 8 bases, and 8 bases lay outside the gene matches. The CDR3 covers 14 residues. CDR1 is DFQATT and CDR2 is SNEGSKA in the germline V gene (reference sequence).

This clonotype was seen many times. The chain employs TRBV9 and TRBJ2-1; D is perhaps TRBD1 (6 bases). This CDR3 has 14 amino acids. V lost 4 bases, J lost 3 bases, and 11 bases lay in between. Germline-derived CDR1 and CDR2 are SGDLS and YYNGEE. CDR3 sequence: CASSPRTDYNEQFF. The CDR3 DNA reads TGTGCCAGCAGCCCCCGGACAGACTACAATGAGCAGTTCTTC. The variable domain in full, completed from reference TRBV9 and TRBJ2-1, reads DSGVTQTPKHLITATGQRVTLRCSPRSGDLSVYWYQQSLDQGLQFLIQYYNGEERAKGNILERFSAQQFPDLHSELNLSSLELGDSALYFCASSPRTDYNEQFFGPGTRLTVL.

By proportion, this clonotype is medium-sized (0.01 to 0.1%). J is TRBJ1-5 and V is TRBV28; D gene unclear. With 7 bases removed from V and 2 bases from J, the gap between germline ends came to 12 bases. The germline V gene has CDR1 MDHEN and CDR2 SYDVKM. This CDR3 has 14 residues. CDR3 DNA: TGTGCCAGCAACTTGGGCAGACGCAATCAGCCCCAGCATTTT. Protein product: CASNLGRRNQPQHF.

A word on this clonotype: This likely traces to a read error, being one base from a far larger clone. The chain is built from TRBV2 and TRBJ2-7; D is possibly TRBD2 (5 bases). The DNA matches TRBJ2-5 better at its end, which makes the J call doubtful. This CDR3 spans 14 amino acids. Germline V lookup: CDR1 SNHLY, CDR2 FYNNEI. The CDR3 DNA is TGTGCCAGCAGCAACACGGGGTGGGCAGAGACCCAGTACTTC. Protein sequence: CASSNTGWAETQYF.

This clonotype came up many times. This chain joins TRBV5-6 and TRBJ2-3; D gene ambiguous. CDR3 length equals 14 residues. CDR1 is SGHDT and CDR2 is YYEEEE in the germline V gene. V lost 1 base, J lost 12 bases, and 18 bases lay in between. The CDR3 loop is CASSLSLRTQTQYF. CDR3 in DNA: TGTGCCAGCAGCTTGTCCTTGCGGACCCAAACACAGTATTTT.

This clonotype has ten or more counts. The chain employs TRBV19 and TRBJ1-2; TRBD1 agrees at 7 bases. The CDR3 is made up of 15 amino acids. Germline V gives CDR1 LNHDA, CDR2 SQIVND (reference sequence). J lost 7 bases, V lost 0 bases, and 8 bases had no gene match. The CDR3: CASSIDNRGDRGYTF. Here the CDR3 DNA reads TGTGCCAGTAGTATAGACAACAGGGGTGATCGTGGCTACACCTTC.

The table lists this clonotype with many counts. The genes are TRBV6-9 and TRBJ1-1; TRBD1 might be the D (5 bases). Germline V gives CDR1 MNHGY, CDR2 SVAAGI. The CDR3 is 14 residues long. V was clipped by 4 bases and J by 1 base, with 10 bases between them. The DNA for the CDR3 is TGTGCCAGCAGTTTCAGTCAGGGGAACACTGAAGCTTTCTTT. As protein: CASSFSQGNTEAFF.

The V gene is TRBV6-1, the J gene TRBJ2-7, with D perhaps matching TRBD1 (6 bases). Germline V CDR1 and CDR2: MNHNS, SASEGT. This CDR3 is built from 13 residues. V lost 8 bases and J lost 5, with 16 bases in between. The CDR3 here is CASSDSVNHEQYF. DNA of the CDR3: TGTGCCAGCTCGGACAGTGTTAACCACGAGCAGTACTTC.

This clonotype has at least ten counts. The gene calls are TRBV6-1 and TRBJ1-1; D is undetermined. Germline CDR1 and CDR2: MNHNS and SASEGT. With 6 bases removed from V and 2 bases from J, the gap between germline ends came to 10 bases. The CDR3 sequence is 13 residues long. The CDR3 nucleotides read TGTGCCAGCAGCCCTACCCGTAACACTGAAGCTTTCTTT. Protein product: CASSPTRNTEAFF.

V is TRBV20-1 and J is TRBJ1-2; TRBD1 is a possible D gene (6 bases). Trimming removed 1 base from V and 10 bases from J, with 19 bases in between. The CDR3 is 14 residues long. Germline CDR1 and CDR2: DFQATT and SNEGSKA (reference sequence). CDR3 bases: TGCAGTGCTAGAGGGGGAAGGACAGCAAGCGACTACACCTTC. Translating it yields CSARGGRTASDYTF.

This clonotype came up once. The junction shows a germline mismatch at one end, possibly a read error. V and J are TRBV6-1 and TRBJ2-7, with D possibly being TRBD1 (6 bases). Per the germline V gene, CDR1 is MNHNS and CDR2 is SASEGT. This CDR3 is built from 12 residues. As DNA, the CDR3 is TGTGTCAGCAGTCGACAGGCGTCTGCGTGGTACTTC. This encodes CVSSRQASAWYF.

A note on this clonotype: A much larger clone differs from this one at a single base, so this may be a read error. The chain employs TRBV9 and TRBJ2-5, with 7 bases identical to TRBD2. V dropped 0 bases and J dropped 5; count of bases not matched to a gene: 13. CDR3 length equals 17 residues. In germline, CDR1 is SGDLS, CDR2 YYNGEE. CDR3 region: CASSVDSGWALWETQYF. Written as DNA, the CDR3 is TGTGCCAGCAGCGTAGATAGCGGGTGGGCTTTATGGGAGACCCAGTACTTC.

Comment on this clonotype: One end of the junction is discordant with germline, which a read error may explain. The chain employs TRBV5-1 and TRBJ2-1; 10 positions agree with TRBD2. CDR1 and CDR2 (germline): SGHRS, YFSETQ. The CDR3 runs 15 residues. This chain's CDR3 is CASSSLAGVYNEQFF. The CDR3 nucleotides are TGTGCCAGCAGCTCCCTAGCGGGAGTCTACAATGAGCAGTTCTTC.

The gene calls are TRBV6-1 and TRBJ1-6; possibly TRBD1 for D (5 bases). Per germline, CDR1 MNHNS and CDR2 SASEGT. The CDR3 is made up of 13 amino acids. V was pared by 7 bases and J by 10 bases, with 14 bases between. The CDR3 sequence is CASTPGGFSPLHF. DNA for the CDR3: TGTGCCAGCACCCCTGGGGGGTTCTCACCCCTCCACTTT.

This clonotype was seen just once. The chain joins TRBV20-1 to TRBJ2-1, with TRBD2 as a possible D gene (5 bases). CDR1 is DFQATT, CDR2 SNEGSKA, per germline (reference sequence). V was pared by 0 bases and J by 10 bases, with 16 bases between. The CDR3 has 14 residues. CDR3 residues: CSARDAISGKEQFF. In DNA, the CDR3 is TGCAGTGCTAGAGACGCCATTTCCGGGAAGGAGCAGTTCTTC.

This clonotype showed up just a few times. Here the CDR3 reads CASSPSFYNSPLHF. Here the CDR3 DNA reads TGTGCCAGCAGTCCTTCCTTTTATAATTCACCCCTCCACTTT. This rearrangement joins TRBV28 to TRBJ1-6; no firm D call. Trimming left V 5 bases short and J 4 bases short, with 9 bases between. The CDR3 is 14 residues long. Germline V gene data show CDR1 as MDHEN and CDR2 as SYDVKM.

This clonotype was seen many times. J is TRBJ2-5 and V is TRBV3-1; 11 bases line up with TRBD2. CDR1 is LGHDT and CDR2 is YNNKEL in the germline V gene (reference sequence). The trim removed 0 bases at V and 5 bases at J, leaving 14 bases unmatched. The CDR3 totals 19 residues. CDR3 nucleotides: TGTGCCAGCAGCCAAGACCTTACTCCGACTAGCGGGGTTGACGAGACCCAGTACTTC. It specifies CASSQDLTPTSGVDETQYF.

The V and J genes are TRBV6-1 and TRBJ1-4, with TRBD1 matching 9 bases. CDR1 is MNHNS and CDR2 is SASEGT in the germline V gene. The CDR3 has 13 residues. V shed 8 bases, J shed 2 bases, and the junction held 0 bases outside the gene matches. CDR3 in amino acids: CASGTGTNEKLFF. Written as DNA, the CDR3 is TGTGCCAGCGGGACAGGGACTAATGAAAAACTGTTTTTT.

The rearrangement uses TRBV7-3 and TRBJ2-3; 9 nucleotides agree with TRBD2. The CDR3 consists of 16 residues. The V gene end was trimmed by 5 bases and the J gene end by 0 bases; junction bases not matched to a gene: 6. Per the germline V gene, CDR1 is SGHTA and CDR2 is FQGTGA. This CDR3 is CASSQGTSTSTDTQYF. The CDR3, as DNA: TGTGCCAGCAGCCAAGGGACTAGCACTAGCACAGATACGCAGTATTTT.

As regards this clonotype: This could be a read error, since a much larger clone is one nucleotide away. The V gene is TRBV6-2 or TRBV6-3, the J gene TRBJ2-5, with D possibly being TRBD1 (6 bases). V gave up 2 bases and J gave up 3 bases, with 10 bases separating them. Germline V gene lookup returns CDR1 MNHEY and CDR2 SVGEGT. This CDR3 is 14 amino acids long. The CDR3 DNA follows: TGTGCCAGCAGTTACGGGGGCAGGGAAGAGACCCAGTACTTC. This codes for CASSYGGREETQYF.

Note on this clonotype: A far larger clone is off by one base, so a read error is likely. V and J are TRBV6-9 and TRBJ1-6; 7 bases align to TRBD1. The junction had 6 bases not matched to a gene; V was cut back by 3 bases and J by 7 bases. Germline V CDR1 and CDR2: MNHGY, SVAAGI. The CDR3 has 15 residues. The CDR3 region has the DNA TGTGCCAGCAGTTACGGGACAGTTGGCAATTCACCCCTCCACTTT. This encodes CASSYGTVGNSPLHF.

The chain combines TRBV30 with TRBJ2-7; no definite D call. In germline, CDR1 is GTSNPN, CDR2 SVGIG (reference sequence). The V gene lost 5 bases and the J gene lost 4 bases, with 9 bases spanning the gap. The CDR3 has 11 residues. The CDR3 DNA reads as TGTGCCTGGGAGGCTGGTTACGAGCAGTACTTC. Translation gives CAWEAGYEQYF.

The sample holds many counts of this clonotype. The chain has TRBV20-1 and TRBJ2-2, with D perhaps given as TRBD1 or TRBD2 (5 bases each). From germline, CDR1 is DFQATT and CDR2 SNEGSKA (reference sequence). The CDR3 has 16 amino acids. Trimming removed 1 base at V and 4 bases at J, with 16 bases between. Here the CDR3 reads CSARGGRGEGTGELFF. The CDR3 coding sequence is TGCAGTGCTAGAGGGGGTAGGGGAGAGGGCACCGGGGAGCTGTTTTTT.

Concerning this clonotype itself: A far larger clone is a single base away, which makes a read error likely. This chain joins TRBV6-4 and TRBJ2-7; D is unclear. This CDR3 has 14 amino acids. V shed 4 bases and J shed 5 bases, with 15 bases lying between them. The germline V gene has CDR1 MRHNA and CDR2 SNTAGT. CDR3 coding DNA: TGTGCCAGCAGTGGCCATGGCCCTTCGGACGAGCAGTACTTC. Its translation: CASSGHGPSDEQYF.

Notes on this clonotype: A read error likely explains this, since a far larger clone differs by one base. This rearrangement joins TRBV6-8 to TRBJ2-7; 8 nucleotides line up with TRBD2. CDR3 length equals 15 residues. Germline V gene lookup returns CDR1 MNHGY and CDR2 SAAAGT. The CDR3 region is CVSSHTGTRGPEQYF. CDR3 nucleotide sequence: TGTGTCAGCAGTCATACCGGGACTAGAGGGCCCGAGCAGTACTTC.